This T cell receptor beta chain was sequenced during a study of T cell repertoires in cytomegalovirus infection. Background on the study: It was recently identified HLA-C-restricted and well-studied HLA-B-restricted CMV epitopes that the study used. Matching HLA type and CMV infection were both indicated by public TCR beta signatures. Study-level points and caveats: HLA-C-restricted CMV-specific TCR beta clonotypes were dominant in the ex vivo response.

Trimming shortened V by 0 bases and J by 12 bases, and 14 bases separated the two germline ends. The CDR3 consists of 13 residues. Germline V lookup: CDR1 LGHNA, CDR2 YSLEER. TCRdb itself ran the reads through MiXCR, one entry per CDR3 protein. The sample shows a few hundred thousand distinct CDR3 sequences, about 40% of them seen only once. As to this clonotype: Its antigen is not known.

The source is a human donor in good health (CMV status not recorded). Some clones in this sample may be carry-over from other donors' samples. The input for sequencing was cultured PBMCs, taken from culture after CMV antigen stimulation. The chain links TRBV4-3 to TRBJ1-1, with unresolved D. The CDR3 nucleotides read TGCGCCAGCAGCCAAGATAAAGGACGGCAGACTTTCTTT. Protein sequence: CASSQDKGRQTFF.